Each of the 15 T cell receptor beta chains below was sequenced from the same sample in a study of molecular identifiers for immune sequencing clone quantification. TCRdb re-derived calls from the PCR reads in MiXCR, one entry per CDR3 protein. The table shows hundreds of thousands of distinct CDR3 sequences, with about 23% occurring only once. The sample taken for sequencing was naive CD8+ T cells from blood, with Jurkat cell RNA spiked in. Documented subset: FACS-sorted CD8+CD4-CCR7+CD45RA+ naive T cells. The receptors stem from a human donor in good health. Some libraries in this study had Jurkat cell RNA spiked in.

This clonotype was seen repeatedly, ten times or more. The genes are TRBV6-2 or TRBV6-3 and TRBJ2-1; 10 bases agree with TRBD2. The ends lost 6 bases at V and 3 bases at J; junction bases unmatched: 8. Germline V lookup: CDR1 MNHEY, CDR2 SVGEGT. The CDR3 spans 16 residues. The CDR3 here is CASRKRGGLFYNEQFF. The CDR3 DNA is TGTGCCAGCAGGAAGCGGGGGGGCTTGTTCTACAATGAGCAGTTCTTC.

The CDR3 protein is CASSLSLTSASGTLGDTQYF. The CDR3 nucleotides read TGTGCCAGCAGTTTATCCCTCACTTCGGCTAGCGGGACATTGGGGGATACGCAGTATTTT. This chain links TRBV28 with TRBJ2-3; 9 nucleotides match TRBD2. CDR3 length equals 20 residues. Unmatched junction bases numbered 20, after V lost 1 base and J lost 6 bases. The germline V gene has CDR1 MDHEN and CDR2 SYDVKM.

This clonotype was seen only a few times. The chain joins TRBV28 to TRBJ2-7; 8 bases agree with TRBD1. V shed 5 bases, J shed 3 bases, and the junction held 6 bases outside the gene matches. CDR1 is MDHEN and CDR2 is SYDVKM in the germline V gene. The CDR3 spans 14 residues. The CDR3 DNA reads as TGTGCCAGCAGTCCAATCGGACAGGGCTACGAGCAGTACTTC. Amino acid sequence: CASSPIGQGYEQYF.

This clonotype was counted only a few times. This chain uses TRBV30 with TRBJ2-6, with a possible D match to TRBD1 (6 bases). The CDR3 spans 15 residues. The germline V gene encodes CDR1 GTSNPN and CDR2 SVGIG (reference sequence). Trimming removed 2 bases from V and 2 bases from J, with 10 bases in between. The CDR3 bases are TGTGCCTGGAGTCCGGACAGAACTGGGGCCAACGTCCTGACTTTC. Protein: CAWSPDRTGANVLTF.

This clonotype was detected many times. The chain employs TRBV6-2 or TRBV6-3 and TRBJ2-7, with D maybe TRBD1 (5 bases). V was clipped by 2 bases and J by 2 bases, with 7 bases between them. Per the germline V gene, CDR1 is MNHEY and CDR2 is SVGEGT. The CDR3 runs to 13 residues. The CDR3 is CASSYAGTYEQYF. For the CDR3, the DNA is TGTGCCAGCAGTTACGCAGGGACCTACGAGCAGTACTTC.

This clonotype was seen only a few times. This chain links TRBV7-2 with TRBJ2-1, with 7 nucleotides matching TRBD2. The CDR3 has 14 amino acids. The V and J ends lost 6 bases and 8 bases, in that order; junction bases with no gene match: 10. Germline CDR1 is SGHTA and CDR2 is FQGNSA. The chain's CDR3 is CASSTSPGGYEQFF. The CDR3 DNA reads TGTGCCAGCAGTACAAGTCCGGGAGGCTATGAGCAGTTCTTC.

A word on this clonotype: The conserved final phenylalanine or tryptophan is absent from the CDR3, which likely points to a read error. The chain links TRBV9 to TRBJ2-3; D unresolved. V was cut by 3 bases and J by 6 bases, with 5 bases left in between. The CDR3 runs to 11 residues. Germline CDR1 and CDR2: SGDLS and YYNGEE. CDR3 nucleotide sequence: TGTGCCAGCAGCGAATATGATACGCAGTATCTT. This gives the protein CASSEYDTQYL.

This clonotype was observed a few times. This rearrangement joins TRBV7-2 to TRBJ1-1; 7 bases match TRBD1. The CDR3 sequence is 15 residues long. Germline V CDR1 and CDR2: SGHTA, FQGNSA. Trimming took 4 bases from V and 0 from J; bases not matched to a gene: 5. CDR3 loop: CASSWGQLMNTEAFF. CDR3 sequence (DNA): TGTGCCAGCAGCTGGGGACAGCTCATGAACACTGAAGCTTTCTTT.

This clonotype was detected only a few times. The J gene is TRBJ2-3, the V gene TRBV28; D is unclear. The V end was cut by 2 bases, the J end by 6 bases, with 12 bases between. The germline V gene encodes CDR1 MDHEN and CDR2 SYDVKM. This CDR3 has 14 amino acids. The CDR3 coding sequence is TGTGCCAGCAGTTTAACCCCTGTGGGGGATACGCAGTATTTT. It translates to CASSLTPVGDTQYF.

Points on this clonotype: A much larger clone lies a single base off, so this may be a read error. This sequence joins TRBV10-2 and TRBJ1-1; D gene ambiguous. Germline lookup yields CDR1 WSHSY and CDR2 SAAADI. CDR3 length: 16 residues. V lost 4 bases to trimming and J lost 0 bases, with 15 bases between them. For the CDR3, the DNA is TGCGCCAGCAGTGCCCCACCGGCGGGTTTGAACACTGAAGCTTTCTTT. Protein sequence: CASSAPPAGLNTEAFF.

The rearrangement joins TRBV3-1 to TRBJ1-1; D is perhaps TRBD1 (6 bases). CDR3 length equals 14 residues. Germline-derived CDR1 and CDR2 are LGHDT and YNNKEL (reference sequence). V was cut by 4 bases and J by 6 bases, with 15 bases left in between. The CDR3 bases are TGTGCCAGCAGCCGTGGGGGGGCTTACGCTGAAGCTTTCTTT. Protein product: CASSRGGAYAEAFF.

This clonotype has ten or more counts. V gene TRBV4-3 combines with J gene TRBJ2-3; 7 nucleotides line up with TRBD1. The CDR3 length is 15 residues. In germline, CDR1 is LGHNA, CDR2 YSLEER. V lost 3 bases, J lost 1 base, and 4 bases stayed unmatched. CDR3 DNA: TGCGCCAGCAGCCAGGGACAGAGCCGCACAGATACGCAGTATTTT. Amino acids: CASSQGQSRTDTQYF.

The table lists this clonotype with many counts. This chain joins TRBV29-1 and TRBJ2-3; D call uncertain. The germline V gene encodes CDR1 SQVTM and CDR2 ANQGSEA. The CDR3 has 13 residues. Trimming stripped 5 bases from V and 0 bases from J, with 9 bases between. This chain's CDR3 is CSVLQQSTDTQYF. The CDR3 coding sequence is TGCAGCGTTCTACAACAGAGCACAGATACGCAGTATTTT.

This clonotype appeared many times. This chain links TRBV6-5 with TRBJ1-4; D is possibly TRBD1 (5 bases). The CDR3 runs to 12 residues. The V gene's germline CDR1 is MNHEY and CDR2 SVGAGI. The V end was cut by 4 bases, the J end by 7 bases, with 7 bases between. CDR3 sequence: CASSSTGEKLFF. The DNA for the CDR3 is TGTGCCAGCAGTTCCACAGGTGAAAAACTGTTTTTT.

The V and J genes are TRBV11-3 and TRBJ2-3; D is uncertain. Germline assignment: CDR1 SGHNT and CDR2 YENEEA. V lost 5 bases and J 0 bases, leaving 9 bases between the germline ends. This CDR3 has 14 amino acids. The CDR3, as DNA: TGTGCCAGCAGCACAGAAACAAGCACAGATACGCAGTATTTT. Residues: CASSTETSTDTQYF. Complete variable domain (other parts from reference TRBV11-3 and TRBJ2-3): EAGVVQSPRYKIIEKKQPVAFWCNPISGHNTLYWYLQNLGQGPELLIRYENEEAVDDSQLPKDRFSAERLKGVDSTLKIQPAELGDSAVYLCASSTETSTDTQYFGPGTRLTVL.